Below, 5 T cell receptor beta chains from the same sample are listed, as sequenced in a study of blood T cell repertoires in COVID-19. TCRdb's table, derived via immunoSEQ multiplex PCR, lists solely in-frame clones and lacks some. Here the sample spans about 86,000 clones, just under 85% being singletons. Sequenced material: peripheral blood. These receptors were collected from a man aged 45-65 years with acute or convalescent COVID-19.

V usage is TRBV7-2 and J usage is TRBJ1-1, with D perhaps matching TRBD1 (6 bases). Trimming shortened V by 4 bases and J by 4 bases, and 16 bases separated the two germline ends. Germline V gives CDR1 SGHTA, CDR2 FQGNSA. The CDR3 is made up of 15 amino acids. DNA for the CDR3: TGTGCCAGCAGCTCAGAACAGGGCCCGAGCACTGAAGCTTTCTTT. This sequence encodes CASSSEQGPSTEAFF.

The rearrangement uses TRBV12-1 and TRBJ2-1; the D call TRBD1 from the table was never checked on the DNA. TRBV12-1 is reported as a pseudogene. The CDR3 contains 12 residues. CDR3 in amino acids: CASSLRQDEQFF. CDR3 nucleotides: TGTGCCAGCAGCCTTAGACAGGATGAGCAGTTCTTC.

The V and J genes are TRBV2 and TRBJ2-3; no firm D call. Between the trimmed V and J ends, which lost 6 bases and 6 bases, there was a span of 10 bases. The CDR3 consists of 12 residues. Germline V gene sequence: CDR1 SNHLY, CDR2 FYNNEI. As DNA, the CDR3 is TGTGCCAGCAGCGGAGATGTGGATACGCAGTATTTT. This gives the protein CASSGDVDTQYF.

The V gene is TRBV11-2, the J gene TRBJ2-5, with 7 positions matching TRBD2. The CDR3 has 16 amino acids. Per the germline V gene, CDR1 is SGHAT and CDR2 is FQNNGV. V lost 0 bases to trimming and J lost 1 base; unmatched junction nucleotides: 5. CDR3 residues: CASSLDPPGGQETQYF. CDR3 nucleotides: TGTGCCAGCAGCTTAGACCCTCCGGGGGGCCAAGAGACCCAGTACTTC.

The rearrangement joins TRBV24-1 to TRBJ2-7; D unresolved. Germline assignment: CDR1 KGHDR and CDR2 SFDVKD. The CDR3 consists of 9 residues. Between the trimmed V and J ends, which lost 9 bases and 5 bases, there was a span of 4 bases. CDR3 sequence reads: CATQDEQYF. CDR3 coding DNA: TGTGCCACCCAGGACGAGCAGTACTTC.